This passage covers 27 T cell receptor beta chains from one sample sequenced in a study of shared clonotypes between healthy human individuals. As defined, naive CD8 cells were CD45RO-negative and positively selected for CCR7, with terminally differentiated effector memory CD45RA+ cells excluded. Sequenced by immunoSEQ multiplex PCR; TCRdb stores in-frame clones only, minus some. The repertoire holds approximately 650,000 clones, with less than 97% as singletons. The sequencing input was naive CD8+ T cells sorted from blood. The receptors derive from a woman under 40 in good health.

Concerning this clone itself: A junction boundary mismatches the germline segment, possibly from a read error. This chain connects TRBV5-1 to TRBJ2-1; 11 bases are shared with TRBD1. The CDR3 length is 15 residues. CDR1 SGHRS and CDR2 YFSETQ come from the germline V gene. The CDR3 nucleotides are TGTGCCAGCAGCTTTGGGACAGGGGGCTACAATGAGCAGTTCTTC. Translating gives CASSFGTGGYNEQFF.

The J gene is TRBJ2-5, the V gene TRBV13; D might be TRBD1 (6 bases). Germline V CDR1 and CDR2: PRHDT, FYEKMQ (reference sequence). Trimming took 5 bases from V and 9 from J, leaving 22 bases between them. The CDR3 has 15 residues. The chain's CDR3 is CASSHWGQTGRAQYF. Written as DNA, the CDR3 is TGTGCCAGCAGCCACTGGGGGCAGACAGGCCGTGCCCAGTACTTC.

The V call is TRBV10-1, the J call TRBJ2-3; no clear D gene. Germline CDR1 reads WNHNN; CDR2 reads SYGVQD (reference sequence). The CDR3 has 14 residues. Deletions cut 3 bases from V and 2 bases from J, with 9 bases between. This chain's CDR3 is CASSDHAITDTQYF. The CDR3 region has the DNA TGCGCCAGCAGTGACCACGCCATCACAGATACGCAGTATTTT.

This clone is a singleton in its sample. This chain uses TRBV15 with TRBJ2-1; D call uncertain. The V end was cut by 3 bases, the J end by 6 bases, with 9 bases between. Germline V gives CDR1 LNHNV, CDR2 YYDKDF (reference sequence). This CDR3 comprises 13 residues. CDR3 loop: CATSSHIGNEQFF. Written as DNA, the CDR3 is TGTGCCACCAGCAGCCACATCGGCAATGAGCAGTTCTTC.

Of note for this clone: The same CDR3 is also encoded by other DNA sequences in this sample. This chain links TRBV9 with TRBJ1-2, with a weak D call TRBD1 (5 bases). This CDR3 is 14 amino acids long. V gave up 0 bases and J gave up 4 bases, with 10 bases separating them. Per germline, CDR1 SGDLS and CDR2 YYNGEE. The CDR3 nucleotides read TGTGCCAGCAGCGTAGGCGGGGGTACCTATGGCTACACCTTC. Protein product: CASSVGGGTYGYTF.

The J gene is TRBJ2-4, the V gene TRBV19; D gene ambiguous. V dropped 10 bases and J dropped 1 base, with 17 bases sitting between them. The CDR3 totals 15 residues. CDR1 and CDR2 (germline): LNHDA, SQIVND (reference sequence). The CDR3 DNA reads as TGTGCCACCAAAGACTTTTCGGGCGCCAAAAACATTCAGTACTTC. Translation gives CATKDFSGAKNIQYF.

This clone was counted a single time. V is TRBV7-8 and J is TRBJ2-7; TRBD1 is a possible D gene (6 bases). In germline, CDR1 is SGHVS, CDR2 FQNEAQ. The CDR3 is 15 residues long. V lost 3 bases, J lost 4 bases, and 16 bases lay in between. The chain's CDR3 is CASSFARTAHYEQYF. CDR3 coding DNA: TGTGCCAGCAGCTTTGCCCGGACAGCCCATTACGAGCAGTACTTC.

The chain carries TRBV19 and TRBJ2-1; TRBD2 agrees at 12 bases. In germline, CDR1 is LNHDA, CDR2 SQIVND (reference sequence). The J segment lost 6 bases and the V segment lost 3 bases, leaving 3 bases of the junction unmatched. The CDR3 extends over 15 amino acids. The CDR3 DNA reads TGTGCCAGTAGTATCCTAGCGGGAGGGAGCAATGAGCAGTTCTTC. It is translated as CASSILAGGSNEQFF.

This chain joins TRBV29-1 and TRBJ1-1, with D possibly being TRBD1 (6 bases). CDR3 length: 12 amino acids. The V end was cut by 6 bases, the J end by 3 bases, with 11 bases between. Germline values: CDR1 SQVTM, CDR2 ANQGSEA. The CDR3 bases are TGCAGCGTCGAGGACAGTTACACTGAAGCTTTCTTT. This encodes CSVEDSYTEAFF.

A single count supports this clone. The V call is TRBV28, the J call TRBJ1-1, with D hard to call. CDR1 is MDHEN and CDR2 is SYDVKM in the germline V gene. With 3 bases removed from V and 0 bases from J, the gap between germline ends came to 8 bases. The CDR3 has 14 residues. CDR3 loop: CASSLGIMNTEAFF. The CDR3 region has the DNA TGTGCCAGCAGTTTGGGGATCATGAACACTGAAGCTTTCTTT.

This clone was recorded once. The V gene is TRBV5-4, the J gene TRBJ2-7, with D perhaps TRBD1 (5 bases). The CDR3 has 13 residues. Per germline, CDR1 SGHNT and CDR2 YYREEE (reference sequence). The V and J ends lost 6 bases and 1 base respectively, with 11 bases between them. Here the CDR3 DNA reads TGTGCCAGCACCATCAGGGATTCCTACGAGCAGTACTTC. Translation gives CASTIRDSYEQYF.

The rearrangement joins TRBV27 to TRBJ2-2; the D gene is possibly TRBD2 (5 bases). The V end lost 6 bases, the J end lost 0 bases, and 14 bases lay between the germline ends. CDR3 length: 16 residues. Germline CDR1 MNHEY, CDR2 SMNVEV (reference sequence). The CDR3 region is CASSFRESANTGELFF. CDR3 bases: TGTGCCAGCAGCTTTAGGGAGAGCGCGAACACCGGGGAGCTGTTTTTT.

In the case of this clone: The identical CDR3 is also encoded by other nucleotide sequences in the sample. CDR3 residues: CASSFVAGAYEQYF. The CDR3 DNA follows: TGTGCCAGCAGTTTTGTAGCGGGGGCCTACGAGCAGTACTTC. V gene TRBV27 combines with J gene TRBJ2-7; 9 bases align to TRBD2. The J segment lost 2 bases and the V segment lost 3 bases, leaving 2 bases of the junction unmatched. The V gene's germline CDR1 is MNHEY and CDR2 SMNVEV (reference sequence). The CDR3 consists of 14 residues.

The chain uses TRBV6-1 and TRBJ2-7; 14 bases align to TRBD2. V was pared by 3 bases and J by 4 bases, with 5 bases of the junction left unmatched. CDR3 length: 16 residues. Germline V gives CDR1 MNHNS, CDR2 SASEGT. CDR3 DNA: TGTGCCAGCAGTGAGAGGGGACTAGCGGGAGCATACGAGCAGTACTTC. It codes for CASSERGLAGAYEQYF.

V gene TRBV28 combines with J gene TRBJ2-7, with TRBD2 matching 11 bases. The CDR3 consists of 16 residues. Trimming cost V 6 bases and J 2 bases; bases outside gene matches: 9. Germline CDR1 and CDR2: MDHEN and SYDVKM. As DNA, the CDR3 is TGTGCCAGCAGCCCTCCGGGACTAGCGGAGACCTACGAGCAGTACTTC. It yields the protein CASSPPGLAETYEQYF.

The V gene is TRBV2, the J gene TRBJ2-7; D might be TRBD2 (6 bases). CDR3 length: 16 residues. The V end lost 8 bases, the J end lost 0 bases, and 20 bases lay between the germline ends. Per germline, CDR1 SNHLY and CDR2 FYNNEI. The CDR3 spells CASEEGVGSSSYEQYF. In nucleotides, the CDR3 is TGTGCCAGCGAGGAGGGTGTTGGGTCGAGCTCCTACGAGCAGTACTTC.

The chain carries TRBV19 and TRBJ2-1; the D gene could be TRBD1 or TRBD2 (5 bases each). This CDR3 is built from 12 residues. The V gene's germline CDR1 is LNHDA and CDR2 SQIVND (reference sequence). Trimming removed 9 bases from V and 9 bases from J, with 15 bases in between. The CDR3 region has the DNA TGTGCCAGCACCGGGACCTTCGGTGAGCAGTTCTTC. Translating gives CASTGTFGEQFF.

V and J are TRBV11-2 and TRBJ2-5, with 9 bases identical to TRBD1. This CDR3 comprises 13 residues. Trimming at V came to 6 bases and at J to 11 bases, leaving 10 bases not matched to a gene. Germline assignment: CDR1 SGHAT and CDR2 FQNNGV. CDR3 DNA: TGTGCCAGCAGTTGGGACAGGGTGAGGGAGCAGTACTTC. This gives the protein CASSWDRVREQYF.

The gene calls are TRBV29-1 and TRBJ2-6; D is undetermined. From germline, CDR1 is SQVTM and CDR2 ANQGSEA. V lost 6 bases to trimming and J lost 2 bases, with 11 bases between them. The CDR3 runs 14 residues. The CDR3 DNA reads TGCAGCGTCCTTGGCGCTCCTGGGGCCAACGTCCTGACTTTC. Its protein product is CSVLGAPGANVLTF.

The sample holds one count of this clone. The V call is TRBV4-1, the J call TRBJ1-1; D is undetermined. Germline V lookup: CDR1 MGHRA, CDR2 YSYEKL. The CDR3 length is 16 residues. The V end was cut by 4 bases, the J end by 1 base, with 16 bases between. CDR3 in DNA: TGCGCCAGCAGCCCTGTCCCTGCGAGGAGGAACACTGAAGCTTTCTTT. This codes for CASSPVPARRNTEAFF.

The DNA for the CDR3 is TGTGCCAGTAGTATCGGCCTTCGGTTTACTGGGGCCAACGTCCTGACTTTC. Amino acids: CASSIGLRFTGANVLTF. The chain couples TRBV19 to TRBJ2-6; D is ambiguous. CDR1 is LNHDA, CDR2 SQIVND, per germline (reference sequence). Trimming stripped 3 bases from V and 2 bases from J, with 14 bases between. The CDR3 is 17 amino acids.

The chain has TRBV6-6 and TRBJ2-7; D is possibly TRBD1 (5 bases). V was cut by 5 bases and J by 7 bases, with 15 bases left in between. Germline CDR1 and CDR2: MNHNY and SVGAGI (reference sequence). CDR3 length: 13 amino acids. This CDR3 reads CASSRVRVEEQYF. CDR3 nucleotides: TGTGCCAGCAGTCGCGTCAGGGTGGAGGAGCAGTACTTC.

This chain joins TRBV13 and TRBJ1-3; D is ambiguous. Per germline, CDR1 PRHDT and CDR2 FYEKMQ (reference sequence). V shed 6 bases and J shed 0 bases, with 15 bases lying between them. The length of the CDR3 is 16 residues. CDR3 sequence: CASSTTLRGSGNTIYF. Written as DNA, the CDR3 is TGTGCCAGCAGTACAACTCTTCGCGGCTCTGGAAACACCATATATTTT.

This chain links TRBV4-1 with TRBJ2-7, with 14 bases aligning to TRBD2. The CDR3 contains 19 residues. The V gene end was trimmed by 0 bases and the J gene end by 3 bases; junction bases not matched to a gene: 10. CDR1 is MGHRA and CDR2 is YSYEKL in the germline V gene. Here the CDR3 reads CASSQEPWTSGRRNYEQYF. CDR3 DNA sequence: TGCGCCAGCAGCCAAGAGCCTTGGACTAGCGGGAGGCGGAACTACGAGCAGTACTTC.

The chain has TRBV28 and TRBJ2-5, with TRBD2 matching 7 bases. Germline assignment: CDR1 MDHEN and CDR2 SYDVKM. The CDR3 is 13 residues long. V lost 7 bases and J lost 5; bases outside the gene matches: 7. The CDR3 bases are TGTGCCAGCAAGAGGGAGGGAGGGGAGACCCAGTACTTC. Translating gives CASKREGGETQYF.

The chain joins TRBV5-1 to TRBJ2-4; no definite D call. CDR3 length: 17 amino acids. The germline gives CDR1 SGHRS, CDR2 YFSETQ. V shed 0 bases and J shed 4 bases, with 17 bases lying between them. The CDR3 spells CASSLADGVTVKNIQYF. CDR3 DNA sequence: TGCGCCAGCAGCTTGGCCGACGGAGTAACGGTAAAAAACATTCAGTACTTC.

The chain links TRBV11-2 to TRBJ2-5, with D maybe TRBD1 (6 bases). Judging by the DNA end, TRBJ2-7 fits better; the J call may be wrong. Germline V gives CDR1 SGHAT, CDR2 FQNNGV. This CDR3 has 13 amino acids. This CDR3 reads CASRVTGYYEQYF. CDR3 bases: TGTGCCAGCAGAGTCACAGGGTACTACGAGCAGTACTTC.